The 23 T cell receptor beta chains below come from one sample, sequenced in a study of molecular identifiers for immune sequencing clone quantification. TCRdb analysed the PCR reads with MiXCR anew, one entry per CDR3 protein. The sample contains around 480,000 distinct CDR3 sequences, around 25% of which appear only once. Input material: naive CD8+ T cells from blood, with Jurkat cell RNA spiked in. Subset reported: FACS-sorted CD8+CD4-CCR7+CD45RA+ naive T cells. The source is a human donor in good health. Some libraries in this study had Jurkat cell RNA spiked in.

This clonotype was seen many times. CDR3 coding DNA: TGTGCCAGCAGCTCCAAGACAGACCAAGAGACCCAGTACTTC. Translating gives CASSSKTDQETQYF. The genes are TRBV7-9 and TRBJ2-5, with TRBD1 as a possible D gene (5 bases). Germline V gene data show CDR1 as SEHNR and CDR2 as FQNEAQ (reference sequence). The CDR3 sequence is 14 residues long. Trimming pared 4 bases from V and 0 bases from J, leaving 9 bases between.

The rearrangement links TRBV4-3 to TRBJ2-5; D uncertain. V was pared by 0 bases and J by 0 bases, with 8 bases between. From germline, CDR1 is LGHNA and CDR2 YSLEER. This CDR3 comprises 15 residues. The CDR3 here is CASSQDFEYQETQYF. CDR3 DNA: TGCGCCAGCAGCCAAGATTTCGAGTACCAAGAGACCCAGTACTTC.

V is TRBV27 and J is TRBJ2-4; D is perhaps TRBD1 (5 bases). Germline lookup yields CDR1 MNHEY and CDR2 SMNVEV (reference sequence). The CDR3 covers 15 residues. Trimming removed 6 bases from V and 9 bases from J, with 21 bases in between. CDR3 DNA: TGTGCCAGCAGACCCTTAACAGGCCCAGTCAGCATTCAGTACTTC. It encodes CASRPLTGPVSIQYF.

This clonotype showed up just a few times. J is TRBJ1-1 and V is TRBV12-3 or TRBV12-4; possible D gene TRBD1, 6 bases. V was pared by 4 bases and J by 1 base, with 13 bases between. The CDR3 runs 15 residues. The CDR3 DNA sequence: TGTGCCAGCAGTTCATTGCGGACAGAGAACACTGAAGCTTTCTTT. Translating gives CASSSLRTENTEAFF.

This clonotype came up a few times. The genes are TRBV4-1 and TRBJ2-5; TRBD1 or TRBD2 may be the D gene (6 bases each). The CDR3 has 15 amino acids. Per germline, CDR1 MGHRA and CDR2 YSYEKL. Trimming cost V 1 base and J 7 bases, with 16 bases left between them. The chain's CDR3 is CASSQVSSEGVTQYF. CDR3 bases: TGCGCCAGCAGCCAAGTGTCTAGCGAGGGGGTGACCCAGTACTTC.

In its sample, this clonotype was seen many times. The genes are TRBV7-2 and TRBJ2-4; D call uncertain. CDR3 length: 13 residues. Germline CDR1 and CDR2: SGHTA and FQGNSA. V was shortened by 5 bases and J by 6 bases, with 11 bases between the two germline ends. This CDR3 is CASSPLTVNIQYF. CDR3 coding DNA: TGTGCCAGCAGCCCGTTGACGGTAAACATTCAGTACTTC. The full variable domain, with the rest looked up from reference TRBV7-2 and TRBJ2-4, is GAGVSQSPSNKVTEKGKDVELRCDPISGHTALYWYRQSLGQGLEFLIYFQGNSAPDKSGLPSDRFSAERTGGSVSTLTIQRTQQEDSAVYLCASSPLTVNIQYFGAGTRLSVL.

On this clonotype itself: A much larger clone sits a single nucleotide away, making a read error possible. V usage is TRBV19 and J usage is TRBJ2-5, with D unresolved. The CDR3 consists of 13 residues. Germline V gene data show CDR1 as LNHDA and CDR2 as SQIVND (reference sequence). The DNA for the CDR3 is TGTGTCAGTAGTCCGGGTGAACAAGAGACCCAGTACTTC. Translation: CVSSPGEQETQYF.

Note on this clonotype: This may come from a read error, since a much larger clone is one base off. The chain combines TRBV9 with TRBJ2-2, with a weak D call TRBD2 (5 bases). In germline, CDR1 is SGDLS, CDR2 YYNGEE. CDR3 length: 14 amino acids. The CDR3 here is CASSPGGDTGELLF. The CDR3 DNA reads TGTGCCAGCAGCCCAGGAGGCGACACCGGGGAGCTGCTTTTT.

This clonotype was counted a few times. The rearrangement uses TRBV20-1 and TRBJ2-5; D remains unclear. Germline assignment: CDR1 DFQATT and CDR2 SNEGSKA (reference sequence). The CDR3 has 14 amino acids. V was pared by 3 bases and J by 1 base, with 12 bases between. CDR3 sequence (DNA): TGCAGTGCTAGCCGACAACTGTCCCAAGAGACCCAGTACTTC. Amino acids: CSASRQLSQETQYF.

The V call is TRBV23-1, the J call TRBJ2-7, with TRBD1 identical over 8 bases. TRBV23-1 is classed as an ORF, of uncertain function. J lost 3 bases, V lost 6 bases, and 7 bases had no gene match. The CDR3 is made up of 14 amino acids. The CDR3 loop is CASSSLDRVYEQYF. CDR3 DNA sequence: TGCGCCAGCAGCTCTTTGGACAGGGTCTACGAGCAGTACTTC.

This chain links TRBV9 with TRBJ1-1, with D possibly being TRBD1 (5 bases). V lost 3 bases, J lost 2 bases, and 14 bases lay in between. The CDR3 consists of 15 residues. The germline V gene has CDR1 SGDLS and CDR2 YYNGEE. The CDR3 is CASSGGERPNTEAFF. CDR3 in DNA: TGTGCCAGCAGCGGGGGCGAAAGGCCTAACACTGAAGCTTTCTTT.

This clonotype was seen repeatedly, ten times or more. The chain combines TRBV29-1 with TRBJ2-7, with unresolved D. The V end was cut by 5 bases, the J end by 4 bases, with 9 bases between. The germline V gene encodes CDR1 SQVTM and CDR2 ANQGSEA. The CDR3 runs to 11 residues. In DNA, the CDR3 is TGCAGCGTTACCGTGAGGTACGAGCAGTACTTC. Its protein product is CSVTVRYEQYF.

Comments on this clonotype: A much larger clone differs by one base, so this may be a read error. This chain links TRBV12-3 or TRBV12-4 with TRBJ2-3; D not resolved. The CDR3 consists of 14 residues. CDR3 sequence: CAGSLQWFPDTQYF. As DNA, the CDR3 is TGTGCCGGCAGTCTACAGTGGTTTCCAGATACGCAGTATTTT.

This clonotype was seen repeatedly, ten times or more. One end of the junction does not line up with germline, which may come from a read error. This chain joins TRBV27 and TRBJ2-7; TRBD2 agrees at 10 bases. Germline CDR1 MNHEY, CDR2 SMNVEV (reference sequence). There are 12 residues in the CDR3. CDR3 bases: TGTGCCAGCAGTTCGGACGGACTAGCGGCTATGTTC. Translation: CASSSDGLAAMF.

This clonotype was detected only a few times. V usage is TRBV7-6 and J usage is TRBJ2-7; D is tentatively TRBD1 or TRBD2 (5 bases each). Trimming removed 5 bases at V and 5 bases at J, with 16 bases between. CDR1 and CDR2 from the germline V gene are SGHVS and FNYEAQ. The CDR3 loop spans 14 amino acids. The CDR3 nucleotides read TGTGCCAGCAGCCACCCCGGGACGAGCCACGAGCAGTACTTC. Amino acid sequence: CASSHPGTSHEQYF.

With regard to this clonotype: One base away lies a much larger clone, so this may be a sequencing read error. The chain carries TRBV5-1 and TRBJ2-7; tentative D call: TRBD2 (7 bases). This CDR3 region has 15 residues. CDR1 and CDR2 (germline): SGHRS, YFSETQ. The CDR3 nucleotides are TGCGCCAGCAGCTTGGAGGCGGGGGCTAGCTACGAGCAGCACTTC. Its protein is CASSLEAGASYEQHF. Full variable domain (remainder filled in from reference TRBV5-1 and TRBJ2-7): KAGVTQTPRYLIKTRGQQVTLSCSPISGHRSVSWYQQTPGQGLQFLFEYFSETQRNKGNFPGRFSGRQFSNSRSEMNVSTLELGDSALYLCASSLEAGASYEQHFGPGTRLTVT.

J is TRBJ1-1 and V is TRBV7-9; 7 bases map to TRBD1. This CDR3 spans 14 amino acids. V was pared by 5 bases and J by 2 bases, with 5 bases of the junction left unmatched. The germline V gene encodes CDR1 SEHNR and CDR2 FQNEAQ (reference sequence). CDR3 sequence (DNA): TGTGCCAGCAGCCATGGACAGGCCAACACTGAAGCTTTCTTT. Translated, it gives CASSHGQANTEAFF.

This clonotype was recorded at least ten times. The V call is TRBV5-5, the J call TRBJ2-1, with D uncertain. This CDR3 spans 15 amino acids. V lost 0 bases, J lost 6 bases, and 13 bases lay in between. Germline V gives CDR1 SGHKS, CDR2 YYEKEE (reference sequence). This CDR3 reads CASSLAEHGSNEQFF. Written as DNA, the CDR3 is TGTGCCAGCAGCTTGGCCGAACATGGTAGCAATGAGCAGTTCTTC.

This clonotype appeared many times. The chain has TRBV28 and TRBJ2-7; D is possibly TRBD2 (6 bases). With 5 bases removed from V and 5 bases from J, the gap between germline ends came to 10 bases. Germline V lookup: CDR1 MDHEN, CDR2 SYDVKM. The CDR3 is 12 amino acids. The CDR3 nucleotides are TGTGCCAGCAGTCCCCGGGAGAACGAGCAGTACTTC. It encodes CASSPRENEQYF.

This clonotype was detected only a few times. The V call is TRBV12-3 or TRBV12-4, the J call TRBJ2-3, with D uncertain. The CDR3 runs 11 residues. Between the trimmed V and J ends, which lost 7 bases and 6 bases, there was a span of 8 bases. The CDR3 DNA reads as TGTGCCAGCACCGAAATGGATACGCAGTATTTT. Translated: CASTEMDTQYF.

V gene TRBV30 combines with J gene TRBJ2-5; tentative D call: TRBD2 (7 bases). V gave up 2 bases and J gave up 2 bases, with 12 bases separating them. This CDR3 region has 14 residues. CDR1 and CDR2 from the germline V gene are GTSNPN and SVGIG (reference sequence). Here the CDR3 reads CAWSRRGRQETQYF. The CDR3, as DNA: TGTGCCTGGAGTCGGCGGGGGCGTCAAGAGACCCAGTACTTC. Combining the CDR3 with reference TRBV30 and TRBJ2-5 gives the whole variable domain SQTIHQWPATLVQPVGSPLSLECTVEGTSNPNLYWYRQAAGRGLQLLFYSVGIGQISSEVPQNLSASRPQDRQFILSSKKLLLSDSGFYLCAWSRRGRQETQYFGPGTRLLVL.

This clonotype came up a few times. V is TRBV11-2 and J is TRBJ2-3; a weak D match, TRBD1 (5 bases). Trimming took 1 base from V and 0 from J, leaving 11 bases between them. Germline CDR1 is SGHAT and CDR2 is FQNNGV. The CDR3 contains 16 residues. CDR3 in amino acids: CASSLGGRSSTDTQYF. The CDR3 nucleotides read TGTGCCAGCAGCTTAGGGGGCAGGTCCAGCACAGATACGCAGTATTTT.

To note about this clonotype: A single base separates this from a much larger clone, so it may be a read error. The rearrangement links TRBV30 to TRBJ2-1; 10 nucleotides agree with TRBD1. The CDR3 loop spans 13 amino acids. CDR1 is GTSNPN and CDR2 is SVGIG in the germline V gene (reference sequence). In DNA form, the CDR3 reads TGTTCCTGGAGTTGGGACAGGGGAAATGAGCAGTTCTTC. Its protein is CSWSWDRGNEQFF.